This T cell receptor (beta chain) came from a study of post-analysis software for immune sequencing data. The wider study: Several disease courses (relapsing-remitting, secondary progressive and progressive-relapsing) of multiple sclerosis were included. General study findings and limits: Five or six TRBV segments (TRBV5-6, TRBV5-1 and TRBV20-1 among them) occurred more frequently in patients than in controls. Samples from a shared batch, those prepared together, strongly co-clustered by F measure.

From germline, CDR1 is SGHRS and CDR2 YFSETQ. V was trimmed by 0 bases and J by 10 bases, leaving 14 bases between them. The CDR3 length is 14 residues. Ten or more counts support this clonotype. Its antigen is currently unknown. TCR beta libraries were prepared from cDNA with unique molecular identifiers. Between roughly 0.9 and 11 million T cells gave rise to 500,000 to 650,000 cDNA molecules. TCRdb re-called the PCR reads with MiXCR, one entry per CDR3 protein. The sample comprises hundreds of thousands of distinct CDR3 sequences, roughly 27% of which are singletons, and 0.56% rests with the top ten.

Sequences were obtained from blood. The clonotype comes from a girl between 10 and 17 years old with multiple sclerosis. The chain recombines TRBV5-1 with TRBJ2-1, with D tentatively TRBD2 (5 bases). The CDR3 reads CASSLDPGNREQFF. The CDR3, as DNA: TGCGCCAGCAGCTTGGATCCGGGGAATAGGGAGCAGTTCTTC.